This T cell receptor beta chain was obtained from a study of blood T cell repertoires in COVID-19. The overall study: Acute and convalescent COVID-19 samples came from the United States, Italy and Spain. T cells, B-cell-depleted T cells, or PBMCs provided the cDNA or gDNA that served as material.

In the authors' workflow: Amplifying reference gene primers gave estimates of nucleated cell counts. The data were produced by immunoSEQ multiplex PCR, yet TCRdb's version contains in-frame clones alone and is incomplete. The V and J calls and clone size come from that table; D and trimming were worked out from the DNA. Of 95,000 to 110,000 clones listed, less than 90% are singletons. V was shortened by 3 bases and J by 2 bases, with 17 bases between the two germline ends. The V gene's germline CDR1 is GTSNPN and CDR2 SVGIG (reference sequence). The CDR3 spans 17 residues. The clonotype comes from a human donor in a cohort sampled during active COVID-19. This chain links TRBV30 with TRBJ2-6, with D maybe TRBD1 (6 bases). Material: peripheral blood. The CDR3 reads CAWSRGRVRTGANVLTF. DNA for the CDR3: TGTGCCTGGAGCAGGGGAAGGGTTCGGACTGGGGCCAACGTCCTGACTTTC.